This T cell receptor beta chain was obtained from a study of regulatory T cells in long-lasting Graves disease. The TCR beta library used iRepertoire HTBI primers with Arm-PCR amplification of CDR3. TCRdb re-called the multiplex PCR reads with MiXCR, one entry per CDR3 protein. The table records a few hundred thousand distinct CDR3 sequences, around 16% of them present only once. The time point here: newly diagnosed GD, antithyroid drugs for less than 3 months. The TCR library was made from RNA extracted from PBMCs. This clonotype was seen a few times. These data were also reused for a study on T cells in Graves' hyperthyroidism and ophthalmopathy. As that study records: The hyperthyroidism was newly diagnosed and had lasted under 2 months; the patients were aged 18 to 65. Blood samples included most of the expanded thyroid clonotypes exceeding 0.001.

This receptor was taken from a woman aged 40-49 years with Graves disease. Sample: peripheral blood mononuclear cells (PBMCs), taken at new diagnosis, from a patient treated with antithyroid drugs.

Here the CDR3 DNA reads TGTGCCAGCAGCGGACTTGGAAGTTCTGGCTCCTACAATGAGCAGTTCTTC. Translation: CASSGLGSSGSYNEQFF. V and J are TRBV3-1 and TRBJ2-1, with a possible D match to TRBD2 (5 bases). The CDR3 contains 17 residues. Germline V lookup: CDR1 LGHDT, CDR2 YNNKEL (reference sequence). The germline V and J ends were trimmed by 5 bases and 0 bases, with 17 bases remaining between them.